This T cell receptor (beta chain) was identified during a study of T cells in tuberculosis. Study summary: A South African cohort included IGRA-negative adolescents, latently infected IGRA-positive adolescents and adults with active tuberculosis.

Sequencing used immunoSEQ multiplex PCR; TCRdb keeps in-frame clones, though not all of them. This sample carries about 33,000 clones, about 95% of them seen once, and the ten largest clones take around 2%. On this clone: Its antigen is currently unknown.

Study-wide results and limits: Samples were chosen by availability of cryopreserved specimens.

Tuberculin skin test and IGRA determined adolescents' latent tuberculosis status at entry. Each donor contributed approximately 100,000 T cells on average, unsorted. Germline assignment: CDR1 SGHTS and CDR2 YDEGEE. Trimming took 2 bases from V and 1 from J, leaving 9 bases between them. This CDR3 contains 14 residues. The origin of this receptor is a donor aged 10-29 years with latent tuberculosis or without tuberculosis infection. Sequencing was carried out using PBMCs. The V call is TRBV5-8, the J call TRBJ1-1, with a tentative D call TRBD1 (6 bases). In nucleotides, the CDR3 is TGTGCCAGCAGCTTACAGGGCGGGAACACTGAAGCTTTCTTT. Residues: CASSLQGGNTEAFF.